The 25 T cell receptor beta chains below all came from one sample that was sequenced in a study of CD8 T cells in ankylosing spondylitis. Study-level findings and limits: Typical of ankylosing spondylitis blood, it appeared, was a TCR beta motif of seven to nine highly homologous variants.

These receptors are not linked to any known antigen. TCRdb re-called the 5' RACE reads with MiXCR, one entry per CDR3 protein. The table has 700,000 to 850,000 distinct CDR3 sequences, approximately 12% seen once. The sequenced material came from blood, either unsorted or a sorted T cell fraction (not recorded which). All receptors come from a male donor with ankylosing spondylitis.

This clonotype has only a few counts. The rearrangement joins TRBV20-1 to TRBJ2-5, with unresolved D. Germline V gene lookup returns CDR1 DFQATT and CDR2 SNEGSKA (reference sequence). This CDR3 spans 13 amino acids. Between the trimmed V and J ends, which lost 6 bases and 3 bases, there was a span of 14 bases. The CDR3 reads CSALRWAEETQYF. CDR3 nucleotides: TGCAGTGCCCTCCGGTGGGCTGAAGAGACCCAGTACTTC.

A few counts support this clonotype. V gene TRBV12-3 or TRBV12-4 combines with J gene TRBJ2-7, with 8 bases matching TRBD1. The ends lost 1 base at V and 11 bases at J; junction bases unmatched: 7. The CDR3 contains 13 residues. CDR3 region: CASSLGTGGLKYF. The DNA of the CDR3 is TGTGCCAGCAGTTTAGGAACAGGGGGTTTAAAGTACTTC.

This rearrangement joins TRBV4-3 to TRBJ1-5; D might be TRBD1 (6 bases). Per germline, CDR1 LGHNA and CDR2 YSLEER. The CDR3 spans 15 residues. Between the trimmed V and J ends, which lost 4 bases and 4 bases, there was a span of 14 bases. As DNA, the CDR3 is TGCGCCAGCAGCCGCGGTCTACAGGGTAATCAGCCCCAGCATTTT. Protein sequence: CASSRGLQGNQPQHF.

This clonotype appeared a few times. This chain links TRBV6-5 with TRBJ2-7; unclear D gene. In germline, CDR1 is MNHEY, CDR2 SVGAGI. The CDR3 is 16 residues long. V lost 0 bases and J 2 bases, leaving 14 bases between the germline ends. The CDR3 region has the DNA TGTGCCAGCAGTTACTCCCCTTGGACGTCGACCTACGAGCAGTACTTC. Its translation is CASSYSPWTSTYEQYF.

The table lists this clonotype with many counts. The chain has TRBV20-1 and TRBJ1-5; D unresolved. Trimming removed 0 bases at V and 5 bases at J, with 11 bases between. The length of the CDR3 is 14 residues. Germline loops: CDR1 DFQATT, CDR2 SNEGSKA (reference sequence). CDR3 residues: CSARDRLGHQPQHF. CDR3 DNA sequence: TGCAGTGCTAGAGATCGGTTAGGGCATCAGCCCCAGCATTTT.

This clonotype turned up a few times. One junction end disagrees with the germline gene, perhaps due to a read error. This chain links TRBV3-1 with TRBJ1-1; TRBD1 matches at 8 bases. Per germline, CDR1 LGHDT and CDR2 YNNKEL (reference sequence). The CDR3 consists of 12 residues. DNA of the CDR3: TGTGCCAGCAGCCTGAGGACAGGGCGTCTCATTTGG. The encoded protein is CASSLRTGRLIW.

Ten or more counts support this clonotype. Germline is not matched at one junction end, which may reflect a read error. This sequence joins TRBV20-1 and TRBJ2-7; TRBD2 matches at 13 bases. The CDR3 runs 11 residues. CDR1 and CDR2 (germline): DFQATT, SNEGSKA (reference sequence). CDR3 coding DNA: TGCAGTGCCGTCGGACTAGCGGGAGTGGGCTTC. Encoded protein: CSAVGLAGVGF.

There are a few counts of this clonotype. The chain is built from TRBV10-3 and TRBJ2-1, with TRBD2 as a possible D gene (6 bases). Germline lookup yields CDR1 ENHRY and CDR2 SYGVKD. With 3 bases removed from V and 2 bases from J, the gap between germline ends came to 14 bases. The CDR3 loop spans 16 amino acids. The CDR3 DNA follows: TGTGCCATCAGTGATCCTGGTAGCGGAACCTACAATGAGCAGTTCTTC. This sequence encodes CAISDPGSGTYNEQFF.

This clonotype was counted ten times or more. V and J are TRBV4-2 and TRBJ1-2; 11 bases are a match to TRBD1. CDR1 LGHNA and CDR2 YNFKEQ come from the germline V gene. The trim removed 0 bases at V and 4 bases at J, leaving 1 base unmatched. This CDR3 region has 15 residues. This CDR3 is CASSQEGTGGYGYTF. CDR3 DNA sequence: TGTGCCAGCAGCCAAGAAGGGACAGGGGGCTATGGCTACACCTTC.

In this sample, this clonotype turned up a few times. This chain joins TRBV6-5 and TRBJ2-5; no definite D call. Germline-derived CDR1 and CDR2 are MNHEY and SVGAGI. This CDR3 comprises 15 residues. The germline V and J ends were trimmed by 0 bases and 1 base, with 9 bases remaining between them. The CDR3 coding sequence is TGTGCCAGCAGTTACTCGTGGAGTAGCCAAGAGACCCAGTACTTC. This translates into CASSYSWSSQETQYF.

The chain joins TRBV7-2 to TRBJ2-7, with 9 bases aligning to TRBD2. The CDR3 length is 17 residues. With 2 bases clipped from V and 3 bases from J, the junction kept 11 bases outside the gene matches. CDR1 and CDR2 from the germline V gene are SGHTA and FQGNSA. For the CDR3, the DNA is TGTGCCAGCAGCTTAACCCGACTAGCGGAAGAGGTCTACGAGCAGTACTTC. It translates to CASSLTRLAEEVYEQYF.

At least ten counts were recorded for this clonotype. The V gene is TRBV5-1, the J gene TRBJ1-1; D call uncertain. The CDR3 extends over 14 amino acids. The ends were cut back, 5 bases at V and 1 base at J, with 12 bases in the middle. Per the germline V gene, CDR1 is SGHRS and CDR2 is YFSETQ. The CDR3 DNA reads as TGCGCCAGCAGTGGAGACACGGGGAACACTGAAGCTTTCTTT. This translates into CASSGDTGNTEAFF.

The chain is built from TRBV29-1 and TRBJ1-2, with D hard to call. This CDR3 is built from 14 residues. Trimming took 1 base from V and 4 from J, leaving 13 bases between them. Germline lookup yields CDR1 SQVTM and CDR2 ANQGSEA. CDR3 in amino acids: CSVEAGPGGYGYTF. The CDR3 DNA is TGCAGCGTTGAAGCTGGACCCGGCGGCTATGGCTACACCTTC.

Ten or more counts support this clonotype. V is TRBV7-2 and J is TRBJ1-1; maybe TRBD1 (6 bases). Germline lookup yields CDR1 SGHTA and CDR2 FQGNSA. Trimming removed 5 bases at V and 5 bases at J, with 9 bases between. This CDR3 contains 12 residues. CDR3 sequence (DNA): TGTGCCAGCAGCCGACAGGTTACTGAAGCTTTCTTT. This translates into CASSRQVTEAFF.

The sample holds a few counts of this clonotype. The genes are TRBV20-1 and TRBJ1-1; D perhaps matches TRBD1 (6 bases). There are 13 residues in the CDR3. The germline CDR1 and CDR2 sequences are DFQATT and SNEGSKA (reference sequence). The CDR3 DNA follows: TGCAGCGCCGGGGGCCGGAGAGGGACTGAAGCTTTCTTT. It yields the protein CSAGGRRGTEAFF.

This clonotype was counted between two and nine times. The chain has TRBV6-2 or TRBV6-3 and TRBJ2-2; a possible D gene is TRBD1 (6 bases). CDR3 size: 17 residues. CDR1 MNHEY and CDR2 SVGEGT come from the germline V gene. The V end lost 2 bases, the J end lost 1 base, and 14 bases lay between the germline ends. The CDR3 is CASSYGSGTMNTGELFF. The CDR3 DNA reads TGTGCCAGCAGTTACGGTTCCGGGACAATGAACACCGGGGAGCTGTTTTTT.

This clonotype has at least ten counts. The chain has TRBV29-1 and TRBJ2-6; D remains unclear. The germline V and J ends were trimmed by 2 bases and 2 bases, with 7 bases remaining between them. Germline lookup yields CDR1 SQVTM and CDR2 ANQGSEA. This CDR3 has 14 residues. CDR3 residues: CSVERGPGANVLTF. CDR3 sequence (DNA): TGCAGCGTTGAACGAGGTCCTGGGGCCAACGTCCTGACTTTC.

The chain combines TRBV20-1 with TRBJ2-7; TRBD2 matches 9 bases. V gave up 5 bases and J gave up 4 bases; unmatched junction bases: 18. The CDR3 spans 17 residues. Germline V gene data show CDR1 as DFQATT and CDR2 as SNEGSKA (reference sequence). The CDR3 DNA is TGCAGTGCTCTCCCTCGGGCTAGCGGGACGGTCCTATACGAGCAGTACTTC. It translates to CSALPRASGTVLYEQYF.

This clonotype was detected ten times or more. The chain is built from TRBV5-1 and TRBJ2-1; D may match TRBD1 or TRBD2 (5 bases each). Trimming removed 1 base at V and 4 bases at J, with 9 bases between. This CDR3 is 14 amino acids long. Germline V gene lookup returns CDR1 SGHRS and CDR2 YFSETQ. CDR3 region: CASSLFWGYNEQFF. CDR3 coding DNA: TGCGCCAGCAGCTTGTTCTGGGGGTACAATGAGCAGTTCTTC.

V usage is TRBV7-2 and J usage is TRBJ2-3; a possible D gene is TRBD1 (6 bases). Germline CDR1 and CDR2: SGHTA and FQGNSA. Trimming pared 0 bases from V and 1 base from J, leaving 11 bases between. The CDR3 runs 16 residues. In DNA form, the CDR3 reads TGTGCCAGCAGCTTAGCGGGGGCGAGGGGCACAGATACGCAGTATTTT. Protein sequence: CASSLAGARGTDTQYF.

The V and J genes are TRBV10-3 and TRBJ2-3, with TRBD2 matching 7 bases. The CDR3 is 15 amino acids. The V gene's germline CDR1 is ENHRY and CDR2 SYGVKD. With V trimmed by 4 bases and J by 3 bases, 7 bases remained unmatched. CDR3 loop: CAISGDRGETDTQYF. The CDR3, as DNA: TGTGCCATCAGTGGCGACCGGGGGGAGACAGATACGCAGTATTTT.

This chain connects TRBV20-1 to TRBJ1-1, with D maybe TRBD1 (5 bases). The CDR3 has 15 amino acids. V shed 5 bases and J shed 1 base, with 17 bases lying between them. The germline V gene encodes CDR1 DFQATT and CDR2 SNEGSKA (reference sequence). The CDR3 protein is CSAPTGGKGNTEAFF. The CDR3 DNA sequence: TGCAGTGCTCCAACAGGAGGCAAGGGGAACACTGAAGCTTTCTTT.

The chain has TRBV21-1 and TRBJ2-5; the listed D gene, TRBD1, was not tested against the DNA. TRBV21-1 is marked as a pseudogene. The CDR3 is 13 residues long. The CDR3 is CASGHDRGETQYF. CDR3 in DNA: TGTGCCAGCGGACACGACAGGGGAGAGACCCAGTACTTC.

The chain joins TRBV20-1 to TRBJ2-1; 10 bases map to TRBD2. Germline V lookup: CDR1 DFQATT, CDR2 SNEGSKA (reference sequence). With V trimmed by 6 bases and J by 7 bases, 6 bases remained unmatched. The CDR3 covers 13 residues. For the CDR3, the DNA is TGCAGTGCCAGCGGGGGGGCCGCAAATGAGCAGTTCTTC. Translation gives CSASGGAANEQFF.

There are a few counts of this clonotype. The chain combines TRBV20-1 with TRBJ1-1; the D gene is possibly TRBD1 (6 bases). V dropped 0 bases and J dropped 4 bases, with 24 bases sitting between them. Per germline, CDR1 DFQATT and CDR2 SNEGSKA (reference sequence). The CDR3 has 18 amino acids. The CDR3 DNA follows: TGCAGTGCTAGAGACCTCTTCCGGGACAAGTGGGGAAGCACTGAAGCTTTCTTT. Residues: CSARDLFRDKWGSTEAFF.